Sequencing of this TCR beta chain was carried out in a study of vaccination effects on CD4 cells after COVID-19. This clone turned up a few times. The antigen remains undetermined. ViraFEST assay sequencing came after antigen-specific CD4+ T cells were expanded with viral peptide pools. Following 10 days of culture, CD4+ T cells were isolated. Everyone in the study got two shots of either the BNT162b2 or mRNA-1273 vaccine. Nucleocapsid antibodies were negative in the vaccine recipients, who had never had SARS-CoV-2 infection. PBMC cultures contained approximately 1.8 million cells per well, approximately 10 IU/ml IL-2 and roughly 9.4 ug/ml peptides. Half-medium replacement with IL-2 medium occurred on days 3 and 7. Generated by immunoSEQ multiplex PCR, the TCRdb table keeps only in-frame clones and is missing some. The sample contains about 80,000 clones, under 85% of which appear only once. Trimming stripped 4 bases from V and 0 bases from J, with 11 bases between. Germline CDR1 SGHRS, CDR2 YFSETQ. The CDR3 runs to 16 residues.

This specimen consisted of CD4+ T cells from PBMCs cultured with HCoV-OC43 spike peptides, obtained after COVID-19 vaccination. Subset noted: HCoV-OC43 spike overlapping peptide pool stimulation. This chain uses TRBV5-1 with TRBJ2-6; TRBD1 is a possible D gene (6 bases). This clonotype was obtained from a human donor who received a COVID-19 vaccine. The CDR3 coding sequence is TGCGCCAGCAGCCTGACAGGCACCTCTGGGGCCAACGTCCTGACTTTC. It translates to CASSLTGTSGANVLTF.